Listed below are T cell receptor beta chains from one sample, sequenced in a study of OX40 agonist ivuxolimab in advanced cancers. Profiled with immunoSEQ multiplex PCR; TCRdb holds only in-frame clones, not every one. This table has around 99,000 clones, roughly 90% appearing once. The sample consisted of CD4+ or CD8+ T cells sorted from blood, taken in a trial of the OX40 agonist ivuxolimab. These receptors originate from an adult with an advanced solid tumor such as melanoma, head and neck, liver or kidney cancer. Both conserved end residues are part of each CDR3. Clone size is not always given. Where it is, it says once, few, many or a class for expanded clones.

>14|-|TRBJ2-5|TRBV6-1
CASSLGGGEETQYF
>12|-|TRBJ2-5|TRBV6-1
CASSVKGETQYF
>16|-|TRBJ2-7|TRBV19
CASSQGLAGVWDEQYF
>11|-|TRBJ2-7|TRBV2
CATSVDYEQYF
>13|few|TRBJ1-1|TRBV2
CASSESRDTEAFF
>15|once|TRBJ2-3|TRBV18
CASSEGQGATDTQYF
>14|-|TRBJ2-1|TRBV14
CASSRVGFYNEQFF
>16|-|TRBJ1-5|TRBV6-6
CASSFLDRGPNQPQHF
>15|-|TRBJ2-2|TRBV19
CASSIAEAHTGELFF
>10|-|TRBJ1-4|TRBV30
CAWGREKLFF
>14|-|TRBJ1-2|TRBV19
CASRRTQSNYGYTF
>15|-|TRBJ1-4|TRBV6-6
CASSYSTADNEKLFF
>17|-|TRBJ2-1|TRBV29-1
CSVVGGQTGGSYNEQFF
>13|-|TRBJ2-1|TRBV30
CAWDRDRDNEQFF
>13|-|TRBJ1-1|TRBV6-1
CASRTGQNTEAFF
>17|-|TRBJ2-3|TRBV5-6
CASSSLGTGVRTDTQYF
>15|-|TRBJ1-5|TRBV28
CASSFIQGAGQPQHF
>15|-|TRBJ1-4|TRBV18
CASSPWDRAIEKLFF
>14|-|TRBJ2-1|TRBV5-1
CASSSRDFYNEQFF
>13|-|TRBJ1-2|TRBV29-1
CSGTDRGDYGYTF
>16|-|TRBJ2-5|TRBV27
CASSLSGQGFKETQYF
>16|-|TRBJ2-7|TRBV6-5
CASSYSSGIPSYEQYF
>18|-|TRBJ1-4|TRBV14
CASSRGGQGFATNEKLFF
>14|-|TRBJ1-5|TRBV28
CASRFRGFNQPQHF
>14|-|TRBJ2-5|TRBV11-2
CASSHIDSEETQYF
>13|-|TRBJ2-1|TRBV15
CATSRGTTNEQFF
>14|-|TRBJ2-1|TRBV5-1
CASSLEGLAMEQFF
>13|-|TRBJ1-6|TRBV4-2
CASSQVDNSPLHF